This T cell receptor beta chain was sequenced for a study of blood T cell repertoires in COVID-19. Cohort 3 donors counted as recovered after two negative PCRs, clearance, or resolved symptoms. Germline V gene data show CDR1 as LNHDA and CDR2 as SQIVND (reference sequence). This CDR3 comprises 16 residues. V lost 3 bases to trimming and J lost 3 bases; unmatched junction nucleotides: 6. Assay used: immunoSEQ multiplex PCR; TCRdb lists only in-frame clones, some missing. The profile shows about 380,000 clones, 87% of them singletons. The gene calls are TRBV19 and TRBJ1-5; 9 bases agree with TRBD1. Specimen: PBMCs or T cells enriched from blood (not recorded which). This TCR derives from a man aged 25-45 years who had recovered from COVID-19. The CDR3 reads CASSIGDRVYNQPQHF. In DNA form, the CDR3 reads TGTGCCAGTAGTATTGGGGACAGGGTATACAATCAGCCCCAGCATTTT.